This TCR beta chain derives from a study of somatic mutations in cytotoxic T cells in rheumatoid arthritis. Trimming shortened V by 7 bases and J by 2 bases, and 20 bases separated the two germline ends. Germline loops: CDR1 SEHNR, CDR2 FQNEAQ (reference sequence). The CDR3 length is 17 residues. Some clones are missing from TCRdb's copy, which holds only in-frame ones; the method was immunoSEQ multiplex PCR. The data show some 21,000 clones, with 80% to 90% seen just once and roughly 3.8% held by the top ten. The chain joins TRBV7-9 to TRBJ2-2; tentatively, D is TRBD1 (6 bases). The source of this sequence is an adult with rheumatoid arthritis. Source material: CD8+ T cells sorted from blood. The CDR3 loop reads CASNPRTGTPNTGELFF. The CDR3 DNA reads as TGTGCCAGCAACCCCCGGACGGGGACACCCAACACCGGGGAGCTGTTTTTT.